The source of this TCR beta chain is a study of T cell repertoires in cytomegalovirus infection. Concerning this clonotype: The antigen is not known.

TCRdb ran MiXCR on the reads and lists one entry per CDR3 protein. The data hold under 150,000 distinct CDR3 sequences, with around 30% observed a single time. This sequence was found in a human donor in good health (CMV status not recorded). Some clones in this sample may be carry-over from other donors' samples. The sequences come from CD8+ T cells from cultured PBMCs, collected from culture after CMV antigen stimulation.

DNA for the CDR3: TGTGCCAGCAGTTACGCGCTTAGCACTGAAGCTTTCTTT. It codes for CASSYALSTEAFF. This rearrangement joins TRBV6-2 or TRBV6-3 to TRBJ1-1, with D uncertain. The V end was cut by 2 bases, the J end by 4 bases, with 8 bases between. CDR3 length equals 13 residues. Germline CDR1 is MNHEY and CDR2 is SVGEGT.